These T cell receptor beta chains were read from a single sample in a study of beta chain features in type 1 diabetes. Clones were sequenced by immunoSEQ multiplex PCR, and TCRdb holds only the in-frame ones, with some missing. The sample records some 640,000 clones, over 12% being singletons. Sequencing used naive CD4+ T cells from blood. Source of these receptors: a man between 18 and 35 years old with type 1 diabetes. CDR3s include the opening cysteine and the closing phenylalanine or tryptophan. The D gene is left open where the match is weak. Rows may omit the clone size; those that give it use once, few, many or a size class.

CASSEYRGSSYNEQFF | TGTGCCAGCAGTGAATACCGCGGAAGCTCCTACAATGAGCAGTTCTTC | . | TRBJ2-1 | TRBV2 | few
CASSNRRDRVQETQYF | TGCGCCAGCAGCAACCGGCGGGACAGGGTACAAGAGACCCAGTACTTC | TRBD1 | TRBJ2-5 | TRBV5-1 | few
CASSQDLGGKTYEQYF | TGCGCCAGCAGCCAAGATCTTGGTGGGAAAACCTACGAGCAGTACTTC | . | TRBJ2-7 | TRBV4-1 | .
CASSLSRGWNTEAFF | TGTGCCAGCAGTTTGTCTCGGGGGTGGAACACTGAAGCTTTCTTT | . | TRBJ1-1 | TRBV2 | .
CAWSGTVNQPQHF | TGTGCCTGGAGTGGGACAGTCAATCAGCCCCAGCATTTT | . | TRBJ1-5 | TRBV30 | few
CASAPGSQETQYF | TGTGCCAGCGCCCCGGGCTCGCAAGAGACCCAGTACTTC | . | TRBJ2-5 | TRBV18 | .
CAISESLGQGPATGELFF | TGTGCCATCAGTGAGTCCTTGGGACAGGGGCCAGCCACCGGGGAGCTGTTTTTT | TRBD1 | TRBJ2-2 | TRBV10-3 | .
CAFGRGETQYF | TGTGCCTTCGGCAGGGGAGAGACCCAGTACTTC | . | TRBJ2-5 | TRBV30 | .
CAWSVLTSGSRELFF | TGTGCCTGGAGTGTACTGACTAGCGGGAGCAGGGAGCTGTTTTTT | TRBD2 | TRBJ2-2 | TRBV30 | .
CASHDYSYEQYF | TGTGCCAGCCATGACTATTCCTACGAGCAGTACTTC | . | TRBJ2-7 | TRBV2 | .
CAWSGVEQYF | TGTGCCTGGAGCGGCGTCGAGCAGTACTTC | . | TRBJ2-7 | TRBV30 | few
CASSQYMNTEAFF | TGTGCCAGCAGCCAATATATGAACACTGAAGCTTTCTTT | . | TRBJ1-1 | TRBV14 | few
CASSQDLMGRGADTQYF | TGTGCCAGCAGCCAAGATCTCATGGGGAGGGGAGCAGATACGCAGTATTTT | TRBD2 | TRBJ2-3 | TRBV4-2 | .
CASSFAMSYGGEQFF | TGTGCCAGCAGCTTCGCTATGTCCTACGGGGGTGAGCAGTTCTTC | . | TRBJ2-1 | TRBV7-2 | few
CASSLDNAYQPQHF | TGTGCCAGCAGCTTGGACAACGCATATCAGCCCCAGCATTTT | . | TRBJ1-5 | TRBV5-5 | few
CASSQDPAGGQDGKNIQYF | TGCGCCAGCAGCCAAGATCCAGCGGGAGGCCAGGATGGCAAAAACATTCAGTACTTC | TRBD2 | TRBJ2-4 | TRBV4-1 | few
CASRPDGSNYGYTF | TGTGCCAGTCGACCGGACGGAAGTAACTATGGCTACACCTTC | . | TRBJ1-2 | TRBV6-6 | few
CATSSRRGTQYF | TGTGCCACCAGCTCACGGAGGGGTACGCAGTATTTT | . | TRBJ2-3 | TRBV15 | .
CAKSDPGVDTIYF | TGTGCGAAATCAGACCCGGGGGTGGACACCATATATTTT | . | TRBJ1-3 | TRBV30 | few
CASSTQGHSYEQYF | TGTGCCAGCAGCACACAGGGGCACTCCTACGAGCAGTACTTC | TRBD1 | TRBJ2-7 | TRBV5-8 | few
CASSLPGAGFNSPLHF | TGTGCCAGCAGCTTACCGGGGGCCGGTTTTAATTCACCCCTCCACTTT | . | TRBJ1-6 | TRBV5-6 | .
CATSRAPSEAFF | TGTGCCACCAGCAGAGCCCCCAGTGAAGCTTTCTTT | . | TRBJ1-1 | TRBV15 | .
CSALAHEAFF | TGCAGTGCTCTTGCCCATGAAGCTTTCTTT | . | TRBJ1-1 | TRBV20-1 | few
CASSLGSARGEGYTF | TGTGCCAGCAGTTTAGGGAGTGCGAGAGGGGAAGGCTACACCTTC | . | TRBJ1-2 | TRBV27 | .
CASSVPGLDRIEQFF | TGTGCCAGCAGCGTGCCGGGACTAGATAGGATTGAGCAGTTCTTC | TRBD2 | TRBJ2-1 | TRBV5-6 | few
CASSHFFKGSQGAANEKLFF | TGTGCCAGCAGCCATTTTTTCAAAGGCTCTCAGGGGGCGGCTAATGAAAAACTGTTTTTT | TRBD1 | TRBJ1-4 | TRBV4-2 | .
CASRPGFRNTEAFF | TGTGCCAGCAGGCCCGGGTTTAGGAACACTGAAGCTTTCTTT | . | TRBJ1-1 | TRBV5-4 | .
CASSWDSRNTEAFF | TGCGCCAGCAGCTGGGACAGCAGGAACACTGAAGCTTTCTTT | TRBD1 | TRBJ1-1 | TRBV5-1 | few
CASSEQGVKVSGANVLTF | TGTGCCAGCAGTGAACAGGGGGTGAAGGTGTCTGGGGCCAACGTCCTGACTTTC | TRBD1 | TRBJ2-6 | TRBV25-1 | .
CASSQWNVIDRASGYTF | TGTGCCAGCAGCCAATGGAACGTAATAGACAGGGCCTCGGGCTACACCTTC | TRBD1 | TRBJ1-2 | TRBV27 | few
CASSLLPREQGKQETQYF | TGTGCCAGCAGCTTACTCCCCCGGGAACAGGGAAAACAAGAGACCCAGTACTTC | . | TRBJ2-5 | TRBV7-9 | once
CASSPRQLYGYTF | TGTGCCAGCAGCCCCCGACAGCTGTATGGCTACACCTTC | . | TRBJ1-2 | TRBV9 | .
CASSPTGIGGYTF | TGTGCCAGTAGCCCGACAGGAATAGGCGGCTACACCTTC | . | TRBJ1-2 | TRBV19 | few
CAISSNRQGAGYGYTF | TGTGCCATCAGTTCGAACCGACAGGGGGCTGGCTATGGCTACACCTTC | TRBD1 | TRBJ1-2 | TRBV10-3 | .
CASSSPTKTSYNEQFF | TGTGCCAGCAGTTCCCCAACAAAGACTTCCTACAATGAGCAGTTCTTC | . | TRBJ2-1 | TRBV6-5 | few
CATKRDPNSPLHF | TGTGCCACCAAGAGGGACCCCAATTCACCCCTCCACTTT | . | TRBJ1-6 | TRBV30 | .
CSVRGGNTEAFF | TGCAGCGTCCGGGGAGGCAACACTGAAGCTTTCTTT | . | TRBJ1-1 | TRBV29-1 | .
CASTPGQGFQPQHF | TGTGCCAGCACCCCAGGACAGGGGTTTCAGCCCCAGCATTTT | TRBD1 | TRBJ1-5 | TRBV28 | .
CAWRGSLYYGYTF | TGTGCCTGGAGGGGGTCACTGTACTATGGCTACACCTTC | . | TRBJ1-2 | TRBV30 | few
CASSWGRGTGARTGAFF | TGTGCCAGCAGCTGGGGACGGGGGACAGGGGCTCGAACGGGAGCTTTCTTT | TRBD1 | TRBJ1-1 | TRBV5-6 | .
CASSLGFRQGPLF | TGTGCCAGCAGCTTGGGGTTTAGACAGGGCCCCCTCTTC | TRBD1 | TRBJ2-1 | TRBV7-2 | few
CASGGSSSYNEQFF | TGTGCCAGCGGGGGTTCGAGCTCCTACAATGAGCAGTTCTTC | . | TRBJ2-1 | TRBV19 | .
CASSPHQAGANVLTF | TGTGCCAGCAGCCCCCATCAGGCGGGGGCCAACGTCCTGACTTTC | . | TRBJ2-6 | TRBV7-9 | few
CASSQGGAQETQYF | TGTGCCAGCAGCCAGGGGGGAGCGCAAGAGACCCAGTACTTC | . | TRBJ2-5 | TRBV11-2 | .
CASSQDRSGGALDTQYF | TGCGCCAGCAGCCAAGATCGCAGCGGGGGGGCATTAGATACGCAGTATTTT | TRBD2 | TRBJ2-3 | TRBV4-3 | few
CASSFSTSFQFF | TGTGCCAGCAGCTTCTCTACTAGCTTCCAGTTCTTC | . | TRBJ2-1 | TRBV7-2 | few